The sequence of this T cell receptor (beta chain) was determined in a study of blood T cell repertoires in COVID-19. Overall study context: Some COVID-19 samples were acute and others convalescent; all came from the United States, Italy and Spain. Nucleic acid was either cDNA or gDNA, and it came from T cells, B-cell-depleted T cells, or PBMCs.

Per the authors' pipeline: Counts of nucleated cells, estimated from reference gene primer amplification, were obtained. Measured with immunoSEQ multiplex PCR; TCRdb has only the in-frame clones, and not every one. The V and J calls and clone size are taken from that table; D and trimming were inferred from the DNA. Among some 210,000 clones listed, 75% to 90% were seen once. Germline CDR1 and CDR2: LGHDT and YNNKEL (reference sequence). Trimming left V 4 bases short and J 3 bases short, with 15 bases between. This CDR3 comprises 15 residues. The clonotype comes from a man aged 55 to 70 who had recovered from COVID-19. Material: peripheral blood. The V call is TRBV3-1 (or the pseudogene TRBV3-2), the J call TRBJ1-2, with D hard to call. CDR3 loop: CASSPTGVGHYGYTF. The CDR3, as DNA: TGTGCCAGCAGCCCGACGGGAGTGGGTCACTATGGCTACACCTTC.